These 27 T cell receptor beta chains originate from one sample sequenced in a study of spatial heterogeneity in lung cancer. The sample's time point: sample taken at primary tumor resection. Whole RNA was taken from tumor, nontumor lung or frozen PBMC; it was then sequenced unsorted. Via MiXCR, TCRdb re-called the 5' RACE reads, giving one row per CDR3 protein. This sample has about 82,000 distinct CDR3 sequences, with 10% to 15% found just once. The specimen was PBMCs, collected at surgery. These receptors were taken from a male donor with early-stage non-small cell lung cancer.

CDR3: CAISESEGTGDNEQYF. DNA for the CDR3: TGTGCCATCAGTGAGTCCGAAGGGACAGGGGACAACGAGCAGTACTTC. This rearrangement joins TRBV10-3 to TRBJ2-7; 10 bases agree with TRBD1. Trimming removed 0 bases from V and 5 bases from J; junction bases left unmatched: 7. Germline CDR1 is ENHRY and CDR2 is SYGVKD. The CDR3 runs 16 residues.

This chain joins TRBV20-1 and TRBJ2-1; 10 bases are shared with TRBD2. CDR3 length equals 14 residues. Germline V gives CDR1 DFQATT, CDR2 SNEGSKA (reference sequence). V lost 6 bases, J lost 6 bases, and 8 bases stayed unmatched. The CDR3 DNA reads as TGCAGTGCCACATTAGCGGGAGGAAGCAATGAGCAGTTCTTC. It encodes CSATLAGGSNEQFF.

The rearrangement uses TRBV7-9 and TRBJ2-2, with D unresolved. Germline CDR1 SEHNR, CDR2 FQNEAQ (reference sequence). Trimming shortened V by 3 bases and J by 1 base, and 9 bases separated the two germline ends. The CDR3 consists of 15 residues. In DNA, the CDR3 is TGTGCCAGCAGCTTGATTGGCAGGAACACCGGGGAGCTGTTTTTT. Amino acids: CASSLIGRNTGELFF.

This clonotype was counted many times. V usage is TRBV5-1 and J usage is TRBJ1-2, with D tentatively TRBD1 (5 bases). V lost 0 bases to trimming and J lost 8 bases, with 14 bases between them. Germline CDR1 and CDR2: SGHRS and YFSETQ. The CDR3 is 14 amino acids. The CDR3: CASSLEASGAGYTF. In nucleotides, the CDR3 is TGCGCCAGCAGCTTGGAGGCGAGTGGGGCCGGCTACACCTTC.

This clonotype showed up many times. The chain has TRBV11-3 and TRBJ2-3; 7 positions match TRBD1. Germline CDR1 reads SGHNT; CDR2 reads YENEEA. The junction had 8 bases not matched to a gene; V was cut back by 3 bases and J by 5 bases. The CDR3 loop spans 15 amino acids. In DNA, the CDR3 is TGTGCCAGCAGCTTGACAGGGTCGTCCGGAGATACGCAGTATTTT. This codes for CASSLTGSSGDTQYF.

J is TRBJ2-2 and V is TRBV6-5, with D uncertain. V gave up 2 bases and J gave up 5 bases, with 3 bases separating them. CDR3 size: 12 residues. CDR1 MNHEY and CDR2 SVGAGI come from the germline V gene. The CDR3 spells CASSYGTGELFF. The CDR3 DNA is TGTGCCAGCAGTTACGGGACCGGGGAGCTGTTTTTT.

As concerns this clonotype: A much larger clone is a single base away; this may be a read error. V gene TRBV4-1 combines with J gene TRBJ1-1; D unresolved. CDR3 length: 15 amino acids. Germline V gene data show CDR1 as MGHRA and CDR2 as YSYEKL. Here the CDR3 reads CASRQEVGFGTEAFF. The CDR3 nucleotides read TGCGCCAGCAGACAAGAAGTCGGTTTCGGCACTGAAGCTTTCTTT.

This clonotype was recorded many times. The chain joins TRBV29-1 to TRBJ2-2, with D perhaps given as TRBD1 or TRBD2 (5 bases each). The V gene lost 4 bases and the J gene lost 2 bases, with 17 bases spanning the gap. The CDR3 spans 16 residues. Germline values: CDR1 SQVTM, CDR2 ANQGSEA. The CDR3 DNA sequence: TGCAGCGTTGTAATTACCGGGACGGTTAACACCGGGGAGCTGTTTTTT. Amino acid sequence: CSVVITGTVNTGELFF.

The CDR3, as DNA: TGTGCCAGCAGCTTAGGGGGGGATTCACCCCTCCACTTT. Translated: CASSLGGDSPLHF. This chain uses TRBV7-6 with TRBJ1-6, with D possibly being TRBD1 (5 bases). Looked up from germline, CDR1 is SGHVS and CDR2 is FNYEAQ. There are 13 residues in the CDR3. Trimming removed 1 base from V and 8 bases from J, with 6 bases in between. The whole variable domain, remainder taken from reference TRBV7-6 and TRBJ1-6, is GAGVSQSPRYKVTKRGQDVALRCDPISGHVSLYWYRQALGQGPEFLTYFNYEAQQDKSGLPNDRFSAERPEGSISTLTIQRTEQRDSAMYRCASSLGGDSPLHFGNGTRLTVT.

V gene TRBV18 combines with J gene TRBJ2-3, with D tentatively TRBD2 (6 bases). V gave up 0 bases and J gave up 10 bases, with 11 bases separating them. Looked up from germline, CDR1 is KGHSH and CDR2 is LQKENI. CDR3 length: 13 residues. The CDR3 nucleotides read TGTGCCAGCTCACCACCGACGTGGGACTCGCAGTATTTT. Its protein is CASSPPTWDSQYF.

J is TRBJ2-5 and V is TRBV2; the D gene is possibly TRBD2 (6 bases). Per germline, CDR1 SNHLY and CDR2 FYNNEI. Between the trimmed V and J ends, which lost 6 bases and 1 base, there was a span of 9 bases. CDR3 length: 13 amino acids. CDR3 DNA sequence: TGTGCCAGCAGGGAGGGAGTCCAAGAGACCCAGTACTTC. Encoded protein: CASREGVQETQYF.

This rearrangement joins TRBV20-1 to TRBJ1-2; no reliable D call. The CDR3 extends over 14 amino acids. The V end lost 3 bases, the J end lost 5 bases, and 16 bases lay between the germline ends. The germline V gene has CDR1 DFQATT and CDR2 SNEGSKA (reference sequence). The CDR3 is CSARGDANTYGYTF. The DNA for the CDR3 is TGCAGTGCTAGGGGAGATGCAAATACATATGGCTACACCTTC.

This clonotype was seen repeatedly, ten times or more. This chain uses TRBV5-1 with TRBJ2-5; no clear D. Germline CDR1 is SGHRS and CDR2 is YFSETQ. The CDR3 has 11 amino acids. V lost 2 bases and J 4 bases, leaving 3 bases between the germline ends. The CDR3 reads CASSFSETQYF. The CDR3 DNA follows: TGCGCCAGCAGCTTTTCAGAGACCCAGTACTTC.

This clonotype was seen many times. This chain joins TRBV12-3 or TRBV12-4 and TRBJ2-5; D unclear. The CDR3 extends over 13 amino acids. Trimming left V 5 bases short and J 0 bases short, with 7 bases between. The CDR3 here is CASSPQYQETQYF. The DNA of the CDR3 is TGTGCCAGCAGTCCCCAGTACCAAGAGACCCAGTACTTC.

The table lists this clonotype with a few counts. V and J are TRBV5-4 and TRBJ2-2; 9 bases fit TRBD2. The trim removed 3 bases at V and 1 base at J, leaving 4 bases unmatched. The germline gives CDR1 SGHNT, CDR2 YYREEE (reference sequence). The CDR3 is 16 residues long. This chain's CDR3 is CASSSRRGGNTGELFF. In DNA, the CDR3 is TGTGCCAGCAGCTCTCGGCGGGGGGGGAACACCGGGGAGCTGTTTTTT.

The chain joins TRBV6-1 to TRBJ2-2; TRBD2 might be the D (5 bases). The CDR3 has 14 residues. CDR1 MNHNS and CDR2 SASEGT come from the germline V gene. Trimming stripped 0 bases from V and 7 bases from J, with 9 bases between. The CDR3 region has the DNA TGTGCCAGCAGTGAAGCTCGGGATCTCGGGGAGCTGTTTTTT. It encodes CASSEARDLGELFF.

The genes are TRBV2 and TRBJ1-5; D uncertain. The CDR3 has 14 residues. The V gene lost 0 bases and the J gene lost 4 bases, with 7 bases spanning the gap. Germline CDR1 SNHLY, CDR2 FYNNEI. As DNA, the CDR3 is TGTGCCAGCAGTGAAGCGGGCAGGAATCAGCCCCAGCATTTT. Protein: CASSEAGRNQPQHF.

The V gene is TRBV11-1, the J gene TRBJ2-3, with D tentatively TRBD1 (6 bases). This CDR3 contains 15 residues. Germline CDR1 and CDR2: SGHAT and FQDESV (reference sequence). The V and J ends lost 5 bases and 0 bases respectively, with 12 bases between them. CDR3 sequence (DNA): TGTGCCAGCAGCATCTACAGGGCAAGCACAGATACGCAGTATTTT. Translating it yields CASSIYRASTDTQYF.

The chain recombines TRBV7-2 with TRBJ2-5, with D unclear. The CDR3 runs 12 residues. Between the trimmed V and J ends, which lost 5 bases and 0 bases, there was a span of 4 bases. CDR1 and CDR2 (germline): SGHTA, FQGNSA. The DNA for the CDR3 is TGTGCCAGCAGCCGGTACCAAGAGACCCAGTACTTC. It yields the protein CASSRYQETQYF.

In its sample, this clonotype was seen a few times. The rearrangement joins TRBV29-1 to TRBJ1-1; D gene uncertain. Trimming stripped 7 bases from V and 0 bases from J, with 9 bases between. CDR1 is SQVTM and CDR2 is ANQGSEA in the germline V gene. The CDR3 spans 12 residues. CDR3 amino acids: CSGRGVNTEAFF. The CDR3 coding sequence is TGCAGCGGTCGCGGGGTGAACACTGAAGCTTTCTTT.

This clonotype has ten or more counts. The chain has TRBV11-2 and TRBJ2-1, with unresolved D. The CDR3 contains 15 residues. V lost 0 bases and J lost 2, with 8 bases in between. Germline V gene data show CDR1 as SGHAT and CDR2 as FQNNGV. CDR3 nucleotides: TGTGCCAGCAGCTTAGATCTCGCCGCCTACAATGAGCAGTTCTTC. It is translated as CASSLDLAAYNEQFF.

In this sample, this clonotype turned up a few times. CDR3 nucleotide sequence: TGCAGTCGAGCGGGCACTGAAGCTTTCTTT. It translates to CSRAGTEAFF. The rearrangement links TRBV20-1 to TRBJ1-1, with D unclear. V was shortened by 8 bases and J by 4 bases, with 8 bases between the two germline ends. CDR1 is DFQATT and CDR2 is SNEGSKA in the germline V gene (reference sequence). This CDR3 is built from 10 residues.

Only a few counts were recorded for this clonotype. V and J are TRBV12-3 or TRBV12-4 and TRBJ1-5; tentative D call: TRBD1 (5 bases). Trimming removed 8 bases at V and 0 bases at J, with 8 bases between. CDR3 length: 13 residues. The CDR3 region has the DNA TGTGCCAGCCAAGGGGCTAGCAATCAGCCCCAGCATTTT. It is translated as CASQGASNQPQHF.

The chain carries TRBV4-1 and TRBJ2-3; D may be TRBD1 (5 bases). Trimming pared 4 bases from V and 2 bases from J, leaving 13 bases between. Germline loops: CDR1 MGHRA, CDR2 YSYEKL. This CDR3 is built from 15 residues. The CDR3 DNA reads TGCGCCAGCAGCCCCCGAGGCAGGGTCACAGATACGCAGTATTTT. It is translated as CASSPRGRVTDTQYF.

This clonotype was seen repeatedly, ten times or more. The V gene is TRBV7-9, the J gene TRBJ1-5; D may be TRBD1 (6 bases). This CDR3 region has 13 residues. The germline V gene encodes CDR1 SEHNR and CDR2 FQNEAQ (reference sequence). V was shortened by 5 bases and J by 2 bases, with 7 bases between the two germline ends. CDR3: CASSAGGNQPQHF. The CDR3 DNA is TGTGCCAGCAGCGCAGGGGGCAATCAGCCCCAGCATTTT.

The chain couples TRBV2 to TRBJ2-3; D not resolved. Trimming took off 4 bases at V and 10 bases at J, with 18 bases between the two ends. Germline-derived CDR1 and CDR2 are SNHLY and FYNNEI. This CDR3 contains 14 residues. The CDR3 DNA reads as TGTGCCAGCAGTGTAGAGCAGGTGGTGGATGCGCAGTATTTT. This codes for CASSVEQVVDAQYF.

The table lists this clonotype with many counts. The chain couples TRBV14 to TRBJ1-4; tentative D call: TRBD1 (6 bases). Per the germline V gene, CDR1 is SGHDN and CDR2 is FVKESK. V dropped 2 bases and J dropped 2 bases, with 15 bases sitting between them. The CDR3 runs 17 residues. The CDR3 loop reads CASSQRGTGWTNEKLFF. Written as DNA, the CDR3 is TGTGCCAGCAGCCAAAGAGGAACAGGGTGGACTAATGAAAAACTGTTTTTT.